The entry below describes one TCR beta chain. What it recognizes is unknown. These data come from a study of PD-1 blockade in classical Hodgkin lymphoma. Every one of the patients relapsed after autologous stem cell transplantation (brentuximab vedotin exposure was variable). The table came from immunoSEQ multiplex PCR; TCRdb's copy has only in-frame clones and leaves some out. The repertoire holds about 22,000 clones, about 68% seen once, with about 21% in the top ten. Points from the study as a whole: CD4+ but not CD8+ TCR diversity rose significantly by C4D1.

This material consisted of peripheral blood mononuclear cells (PBMCs), taken at baseline. The origin of this receptor is a human donor with classical Hodgkin lymphoma.

Here the CDR3 DNA reads TGCGCCAGCAGCTCTACAGGAGCAACTAATGAAAAACTGTTTTTT. It yields the protein CASSSTGATNEKLFF. The chain carries TRBV5-1 and TRBJ1-4; tentative D call: TRBD1 (5 bases). Trimming removed 3 bases at V and 0 bases at J, with 9 bases between. This CDR3 comprises 15 residues. Germline V CDR1 and CDR2: SGHRS, YFSETQ.